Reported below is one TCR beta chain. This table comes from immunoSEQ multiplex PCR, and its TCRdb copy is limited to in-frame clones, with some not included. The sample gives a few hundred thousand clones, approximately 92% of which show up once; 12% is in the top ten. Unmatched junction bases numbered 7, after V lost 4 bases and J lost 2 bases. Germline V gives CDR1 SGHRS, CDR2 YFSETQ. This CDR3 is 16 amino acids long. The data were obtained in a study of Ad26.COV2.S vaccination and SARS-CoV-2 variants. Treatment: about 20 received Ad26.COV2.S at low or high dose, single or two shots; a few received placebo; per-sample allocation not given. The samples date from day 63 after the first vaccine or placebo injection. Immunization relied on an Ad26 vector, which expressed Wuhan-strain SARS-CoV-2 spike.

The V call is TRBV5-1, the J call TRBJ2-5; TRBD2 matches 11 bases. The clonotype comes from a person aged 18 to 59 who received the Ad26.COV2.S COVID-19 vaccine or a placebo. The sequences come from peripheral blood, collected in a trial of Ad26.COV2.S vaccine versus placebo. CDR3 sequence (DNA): TGCGCCAGCAGCCCTGGGGTAGCGGGAGGGCAAGAGACCCAGTACTTC. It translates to CASSPGVAGGQETQYF.